This TCR beta chain was observed in a study of shared clonotypes between healthy human individuals. Study-level findings and limits: Rarefaction indicated that sorted-subset sequencing remained incomplete although depth was large.

In this sample, this clone turned up once. As yet, its antigen is unknown. Running of the assay took place at deep level. Researchers divided each subset's genomic DNA evenly across several immunoSEQ plates. Profiled with immunoSEQ multiplex PCR; TCRdb holds only in-frame clones, not every one. The data hold roughly 2 million clones, with over 85% observed a single time. Cells designated naive CD8 were CD45RO-negative and were positively selected for CCR7, with terminally differentiated effector memory CD45RA+ cells excluded. There are 14 residues in the CDR3. Germline V CDR1 and CDR2: MNHEY, SVGAGI. V was cut by 6 bases and J by 9 bases, with 18 bases left in between.

Sequenced input: naive CD8+ T cells sorted from blood. This chain uses TRBV6-5 with TRBJ1-5, with a tentative D call TRBD1 (6 bases). The receptor comes from a man aged 18-30 years in good health. CDR3: CASSFSSQGLPQHF. CDR3 nucleotide sequence: TGTGCCAGCAGCTTCTCTTCCCAGGGGCTGCCCCAGCATTTT.